One and the same sample provided the 21 T cell receptor beta chains below, sequenced in a study of early T cells in non-severe SARS-CoV-2 infection. TCRdb reanalysed the 5' RACE reads using MiXCR and keeps one entry per CDR3 protein. The sample holds over 75,000 distinct CDR3 sequences, around 14% seen once. Sequencing was carried out using whole blood. The source of these receptors is an adult who was a healthcare worker with PCR-confirmed SARS-CoV-2 infection or an uninfected control (not recorded which).

On this clonotype itself: Germline and junction disagree at one end, which may indicate a read error. The chain links TRBV7-2 to TRBJ1-2; no clear D gene. Germline loops: CDR1 SGHTA, CDR2 FQGNSA. This CDR3 has 13 amino acids. This CDR3 is CASSLSPGVGYTF. The CDR3 DNA sequence: TGTGCCAGCAGCCTCTCCCCGGGCGTTGGCTACACCTTT.

This clonotype was seen at least ten times. This sequence joins TRBV7-9 and TRBJ2-7; 11 bases are shared with TRBD2. This CDR3 has 15 amino acids. Germline values: CDR1 SEHNR, CDR2 FQNEAQ (reference sequence). With 3 bases clipped from V and 7 bases from J, the junction kept 8 bases outside the gene matches. This CDR3 reads CASSLASGGPEEQYF. CDR3 DNA sequence: TGTGCCAGCAGCTTGGCTAGCGGGGGGCCGGAGGAGCAGTACTTC.

There are a few counts of this clonotype. The rearrangement joins TRBV14 to TRBJ1-1, with no clear D. The CDR3 contains 11 residues. The V and J ends lost 0 bases and 6 bases respectively, with 2 bases between them. Germline V gives CDR1 SGHDN, CDR2 FVKESK. The CDR3 DNA is TGTGCCAGCAGCCAAGATCCTGAAGCTTTCTTT. This gives the protein CASSQDPEAFF.

This clonotype was observed many times. The chain employs TRBV7-2 and TRBJ2-5; TRBD2 agrees at 9 bases. Germline assignment: CDR1 SGHTA and CDR2 FQGNSA. V lost 6 bases, J lost 5 bases, and 10 bases stayed unmatched. The CDR3 is made up of 15 amino acids. The CDR3 sequence: CASRNKRGAMETQYF. The CDR3 DNA follows: TGTGCCAGCAGAAATAAGCGGGGGGCCATGGAGACCCAGTACTTC.

This clonotype has a handful of counts. V and J are TRBV28 and TRBJ2-4; D tentatively reads TRBD1 or TRBD2 (5 bases each). V was cut by 4 bases and J by 0 bases, with 16 bases left in between. Germline CDR1 is MDHEN and CDR2 is SYDVKM. CDR3 length: 17 amino acids. In nucleotides, the CDR3 is TGTGCCAGCAGTTCCATCGAGGGGACCTTAGCCAAAAACATTCAGTACTTC. Its translation is CASSSIEGTLAKNIQYF.

This clonotype was counted between two and nine times. V gene TRBV4-1 combines with J gene TRBJ1-6, with D possibly matching TRBD1 (6 bases). This CDR3 comprises 17 residues. V lost 0 bases to trimming and J lost 10 bases, with 19 bases between them. The germline gives CDR1 MGHRA, CDR2 YSYEKL. CDR3 DNA sequence: TGCGCCAGCAGCCAAGATCGAAGAGGGAGTGACAGGTCACCCCTCCACTTT. Translating it yields CASSQDRRGSDRSPLHF.

This clonotype turned up a few times. V gene TRBV24-1 combines with J gene TRBJ2-2; the D gene is possibly TRBD1 (6 bases). This CDR3 is 11 amino acids long. The ends were cut back, 12 bases at V and 7 bases at J, with 11 bases in the middle. Germline CDR1 KGHDR, CDR2 SFDVKD. CDR3 DNA sequence: TGTGCCTCAGGGGAAGGCGGGGAGCTGTTTTTT. Its translation is CASGEGGELFF.

This clonotype was observed at least ten times. The chain is built from TRBV7-6 and TRBJ1-6, with TRBD1 matching over 8 bases. This CDR3 spans 14 amino acids. Germline V gives CDR1 SGHVS, CDR2 FNYEAQ. With 3 bases clipped from V and 11 bases from J, the junction kept 6 bases outside the gene matches. In DNA, the CDR3 is TGTGCCAGCAGCTTTCGACAGGGGAACCCACCCCTCCACTTT. This codes for CASSFRQGNPPLHF.

This clonotype was seen ten or more times. Written as DNA, the CDR3 is TGTGCCAGCAGTTACCCGCCCGGACAGGGATCTAATGAAGCTTTCTTT. Translated: CASSYPPGQGSNEAFF. This rearrangement joins TRBV6-6 to TRBJ1-1; 8 bases line up with TRBD1. The junction had 12 bases not matched to a gene; V was cut back by 2 bases and J by 7 bases. CDR1 is MNHNY and CDR2 is SVGAGI in the germline V gene (reference sequence). CDR3 size: 16 residues.

Concerning this clonotype itself: The junction departs from the called germline gene at one end, perhaps through a read error. The chain couples TRBV28 to TRBJ1-5, with D perhaps TRBD1 (5 bases). Germline CDR1 MDHEN, CDR2 SYDVKM. The CDR3 loop spans 19 amino acids. The CDR3 sequence: CASSTRGLMGLRSNQPQLF. The CDR3 DNA sequence: TGTGCCAGCAGTACCCGGGGTTTGATGGGGCTAAGAAGCAATCAGCCCCAGCTTTTT.

This clonotype was found a few times. V usage is TRBV28 and J usage is TRBJ2-4; TRBD2 matches at 8 bases. CDR3 size: 14 residues. Germline lookup yields CDR1 MDHEN and CDR2 SYDVKM. V trimming: 4 bases; J trimming: 3 bases; junction bases outside the gene matches: 2. DNA for the CDR3: TGTGCCAGCAGTTCCGGGAGGGACAAAAACATTCAGTACTTC. Translated: CASSSGRDKNIQYF.

The rearrangement joins TRBV4-3 to TRBJ2-5; 16 bases are a match to TRBD2. The germline gives CDR1 LGHNA, CDR2 YSLEER. The length of the CDR3 is 15 residues. Trimming removed 5 bases from V and 5 bases from J; junction bases left unmatched: 2. The CDR3 region has the DNA TGCGCCAGCAGCAGGGGACTAGCGGGGGGGGAGACCCAGTACTTC. Protein sequence: CASSRGLAGGETQYF.

This clonotype showed up many times. The rearrangement uses TRBV10-3 and TRBJ1-3; D gene ambiguous. The CDR3 length is 12 residues. Germline assignment: CDR1 ENHRY and CDR2 SYGVKD. V gave up 1 base and J gave up 4 bases, with 2 bases separating them. Written as DNA, the CDR3 is TGTGCCATCAGTGAGTGGGGAAACACCATATATTTT. Translation gives CAISEWGNTIYF.

The genes are TRBV19 and TRBJ2-2; no reliable D call. Between the trimmed V and J ends, which lost 3 bases and 4 bases, there was a span of 9 bases. The CDR3 runs 14 residues. Germline V gene sequence: CDR1 LNHDA, CDR2 SQIVND (reference sequence). DNA of the CDR3: TGTGCCAGTAGTATTTGGTCTTCCACCGGGGAGCTGTTTTTT. Amino acid sequence: CASSIWSSTGELFF.

This clonotype was recorded at least ten times. The genes are TRBV10-3 and TRBJ2-7; 12 bases align to TRBD2. Germline CDR1 is ENHRY and CDR2 is SYGVKD. The CDR3 has 19 residues. J gave up 0 bases and V 0 bases, and 9 bases lay outside the gene matches. The CDR3 region has the DNA TGTGCCATCAGTGAGTCGCCACTAGCGGGGGGCCCCATCTCCTACGAGCAGTACTTC. Protein sequence: CAISESPLAGGPISYEQYF.

This clonotype was observed many times. This rearrangement joins TRBV5-1 to TRBJ2-7; the D gene is possibly TRBD2 (5 bases). V lost 1 base, J lost 3 bases, and 11 bases lay in between. The CDR3 runs to 14 residues. Germline V gene sequence: CDR1 SGHRS, CDR2 YFSETQ. CDR3 residues: CASSLKPGSYEQYF. The CDR3 DNA follows: TGCGCCAGCAGCTTGAAGCCGGGGAGCTACGAGCAGTACTTC.

This clonotype was recorded many times. The chain has TRBV6-5 and TRBJ1-2, with TRBD1 matching over 9 bases. This CDR3 contains 15 residues. V shed 4 bases, J shed 4 bases, and the junction held 7 bases outside the gene matches. Germline CDR1 reads MNHEY; CDR2 reads SVGAGI. CDR3 protein: CASSSPGQGLYGYTF. CDR3 in DNA: TGTGCCAGCAGTTCCCCGGGACAGGGCCTCTATGGCTACACCTTC.

This chain's CDR3 is CASSKEGGACEQYF. The CDR3 nucleotides are TGTGCCAGCAGCAAAGAAGGGGGGGCGTGCGAGCAGTACTTC. The rearrangement uses TRBV21-1 and TRBJ2-7; the D call TRBD1 from the table was never checked on the DNA. TRBV21-1 is assigned pseudogene status. This CDR3 has 14 residues.

This clonotype came up a few times. The J gene is TRBJ2-1, the V gene TRBV5-1, with D perhaps given as TRBD1 or TRBD2 (5 bases each). The CDR3 is made up of 15 amino acids. Germline V lookup: CDR1 SGHRS, CDR2 YFSETQ. With 2 bases removed from V and 1 base from J, the gap between germline ends came to 10 bases. Here the CDR3 reads CASSFTGQSYNEQFF. The CDR3 DNA sequence: TGCGCCAGCAGCTTTACGGGGCAATCCTACAATGAGCAGTTCTTC.

This rearrangement joins TRBV15 to TRBJ2-7; the match to TRBD1 covers 7 bases. Germline CDR1 is LNHNV and CDR2 is YYDKDF (reference sequence). V shed 3 bases, J shed 6 bases, and the junction held 2 bases outside the gene matches. There are 12 residues in the CDR3. The CDR3 region has the DNA TGTGCCACCAGCAGGAAGGGGGCCGAGCAGTACTTC. It is translated as CATSRKGAEQYF. The whole variable domain, remainder taken from reference TRBV15 and TRBJ2-7, is DAMVIQNPRYQVTQFGKPVTLSCSQTLNHNVMYWYQQKSSQAPKLLFHYYDKDFNNEADTPDNFQSRRPNTSFCFLDIRSPGLGDTAMYLCATSRKGAEQYFGPGTRLTVT.

There are a few counts of this clonotype. The rearrangement uses TRBV6-5 and TRBJ2-7; 12 nucleotides agree with TRBD2. The germline V gene has CDR1 MNHEY and CDR2 SVGAGI. This CDR3 has 19 amino acids. Losses at the gene ends were 5 bases for V and 0 bases for J; bases not matched to a gene: 14. The CDR3 sequence is CASSRSTSGGRKSSYEQYF. The CDR3 coding sequence is TGTGCCAGCAGTCGCTCGACTAGCGGGGGCCGTAAGAGCTCCTACGAGCAGTACTTC.